The T cell receptor beta chain described here comes from a study of blood T cell repertoires in COVID-19. About the research overall: In each case, the material was cDNA or gDNA derived from T cells, B-cell-depleted T cells, or PBMCs.

The V and J ends lost 4 bases and 3 bases, in that order; junction bases with no gene match: 8. The germline V gene encodes CDR1 SGHTS and CDR2 YDEGEE. The CDR3 extends over 16 amino acids. Some clones are missing from TCRdb's copy, which holds only in-frame ones; the method was immunoSEQ multiplex PCR. The table includes 300,000 to 500,000 clones, roughly 90% detected once. Researchers sorted participants into cohorts using their self-reported clinical history. Sequenced: PBMCs or T cells enriched from blood (not recorded which). The receptor was derived from a woman younger than 45 with acute COVID-19. J is TRBJ1-4 and V is TRBV5-8, with TRBD1 matching 8 bases. CDR3 nucleotide sequence: TGTGCCAGCAGCCGAGGACAGGGTTGGGCTAATGAAAAACTGTTTTTT. Encoded protein: CASSRGQGWANEKLFF.